A few counts support the clone carrying this TCR beta chain. Its antigen is undetermined. The data derive from a study of T cell repertoires in cytomegalovirus infection. Across the whole study: A matching HLA type, together with CMV infection, was signaled by public TCR beta signatures.

TCRdb re-called the reads through MiXCR, storing one row per CDR3 protein. The profile covers approximately 250,000 distinct CDR3 sequences, with approximately 22% appearing a single time and 15% to 20% taken by the ten largest. With 5 bases clipped from V and 1 base from J, the junction kept 10 bases outside the gene matches. Per germline, CDR1 SGHDN and CDR2 FVKESK. This CDR3 contains 17 residues. Study results and limitations: The ex vivo response was dominated by HLA-C-restricted CMV-specific TCR beta clonotypes.

The rearrangement links TRBV14 to TRBJ1-1; 10 nucleotides match TRBD1. This TCR derives from a human donor in good health (CMV status not recorded). Some clones in this sample may be carry-over from other donors' samples. Sample: CD8+ T cells from PBMCs. The CDR3 DNA is TGTGCCAGCAGCGGCCGGGACAGGGGCGGGAGGAACACTGAAGCTTTCTTT. This translates into CASSGRDRGGRNTEAFF.